A selection of T cell receptor beta chains follows, all from one sample in a study of blood T cells in healthy people across ages. A single record per CDR3 protein comes from TCRdb applying MiXCR to the 5' RACE reads. The repertoire includes 1.5 million to 2 million distinct CDR3 sequences, 28% of them detected once, and 7.7% sits in the top ten. Sequencing input: blood. Every receptor here comes from a woman aged 30 to 39 in good health. Both conserved end residues are part of each CDR3. The order of the fields is clone size, J gene, D gene, V gene, CDR3 protein, CDR3 DNA. A D gene is named only where the DNA matches it firmly. Size is omitted from some rows. Given values are once, few, many or a class for expanded clones.

>few|TRBJ1-5|.|TRBV6-1
CATAPVAPAYSNQPQHF
TGTGCCACCGCCCCCGTGGCCCCCGCTTATAGCAATCAGCCCCAGCATTTT
>.|TRBJ2-7|TRBD2|TRBV12-3/TRBV12-4
CASTPSGRNYEQYF
TGTGCCAGCACCCCTAGCGGCCGCAACTACGAGCAGTACTTC
>.|TRBJ2-2|.|TRBV4-1
CASSQGTALSGELFF
TGCGCCAGCAGCCAAGGGACCGCCCTCTCCGGGGAGCTGTTTTTT
>.|TRBJ2-3|.|TRBV18
CASSPGGPEDTQYF
TGTGCCAGCTCACCGGGAGGTCCCGAAGATACGCAGTATTTT
>few|TRBJ1-5|TRBD1|TRBV20-1
CSARSTGYSQPQHF
TGCAGTGCTAGATCGACAGGGTATTCTCAGCCCCAGCATTTT
>.|TRBJ1-2|.|TRBV19
CATVSRGREIGYTF
TGTGCCACCGTTTCCCGTGGCAGGGAAATTGGCTACACCTTC
>few|TRBJ2-3|.|TRBV5-1
CASANGLGLTDTQYF
TGCGCTAGCGCTAACGGACTGGGCCTCACAGATACGCAGTATTTT
>.|TRBJ2-2|TRBD1|TRBV29-1
CSLRTGTETGELFF
TGCAGCCTACGGACAGGGACCGAGACCGGGGAGCTGTTTTTT
>.|TRBJ2-1|TRBD2|TRBV20-1
CSARVAGDFNEQFF
TGCAGTGCTAGAGTAGCGGGGGATTTCAATGAGCAGTTCTTC
>.|TRBJ2-2|.|TRBV6-5
CASRANGELFF
TGTGCCAGCAGGGCTAATGGGGAGCTGTTTTTT
>many|TRBJ2-5|TRBD1|TRBV7-2
CASSSTGQVQETQYF
TGTGCCAGCAGTTCCACCGGACAGGTTCAAGAGACCCAGTACTTC
>few|TRBJ2-6|.|TRBV2
CASSETGSGANVLTF
TGTGCCAGCAGTGAGACCGGCTCTGGGGCCAACGTCCTGACTTTC
>.|TRBJ1-3|.|TRBV5-1
CAIGGADGNTIYF
TGCGCCATCGGGGGCGCGGATGGAAACACCATATATTTT